Listed below are T cell receptor beta chains from one sample, sequenced in a study of regulatory T cells in long-lasting Graves disease. TCRdb re-called the multiplex PCR reads through MiXCR, storing one row per CDR3 protein. The table shows under 300,000 distinct CDR3 sequences, with under 20% occurring only once. These data were likewise used in another study, on T cells in Graves' hyperthyroidism and ophthalmopathy.

The starting material was peripheral blood mononuclear cells (PBMCs), obtained at new diagnosis, from a patient treated with antithyroid drugs. The receptors stem from a woman between 25 and 40 years old with Graves disease. The CDR3 runs from the conserved cysteine through the conserved F or W. A D gene is named only where the DNA matches it firmly. Only part of the rows carry a size: once, few, many, or a class if the clone is expanded.

clone_size	v_call	j_call	d_call	cdr3_aa	cdr3_nt
NA	TRBV11-2	TRBJ2-7	NA	CVSVGLSSYEQYF	TGTGTAAGTGTTGGACTCAGCTCCTACGAGCAGTACTTC
many	TRBV29-1	TRBJ2-7	TRBD1	CSVGTGGYEQYF	TGCAGCGTTGGGACAGGGGGTTACGAGCAGTACTTC
few	TRBV5-1	TRBJ1-2	NA	CASRPEQNYGYTF	TGCGCCAGCAGGCCGGAACAGAACTATGGCTACACCTTC
many	TRBV3-1	TRBJ2-3	NA	CASSQEWVSTDTQYF	TGTGCCAGCAGCCAAGAGTGGGTTAGCACAGATACGCAGTATTTT
many	TRBV20-1	TRBJ2-7	TRBD2	CSARVRAGFPYEQYF	TGCAGTGCTAGAGTTCGAGCGGGGTTTCCCTACGAGCAGTACTTC
many	TRBV3-1	TRBJ1-1	NA	CASSRAEGYTEAFF	TGTGCCAGCAGCCGTGCCGAAGGGTACACTGAAGCTTTCTTT
NA	TRBV7-2	TRBJ1-1	NA	CASSPGALNTEAFF	TGTGCCAGCAGCCCCGGGGCCCTGAACACTGAAGCTTTCTTT
NA	TRBV12-3/TRBV12-4	TRBJ2-1	TRBD2	CASMAGGTYNEQFF	TGTGCCAGCATGGCGGGGGGGACATACAATGAGCAGTTCTTC
many	TRBV20-1	TRBJ2-5	NA	CSARDVVQETQYF	TGCAGTGCTAGAGATGTAGTGCAAGAGACCCAGTACTTC
many	TRBV5-4	TRBJ1-1	NA	CASSLFGDDAEAFF	TGTGCCAGCAGCTTGTTTGGGGACGACGCTGAAGCTTTCTTT
many	TRBV9	TRBJ1-1	TRBD1	CASSARTGEAFF	TGTGCCAGCAGCGCCAGGACAGGAGAAGCTTTCTTT
few	TRBV2	TRBJ2-6	TRBD1	CASRQGSGANALTF	TGTGCCAGCCGACAGGGTTCTGGGGCCAACGCCCTGACTTTC
many	TRBV6-1	TRBJ2-7	NA	CASLTQTASGSAQYF	TGTGCCAGCTTGACGCAGACAGCCTCCGGGTCAGCGCAGTACTTC
many	TRBV20-1	TRBJ2-7	TRBD2	CSARGAGGSQGYYEQYF	TGCAGTGCTAGGGGAGCCGGGGGGTCCCAGGGATACTACGAGCAGTACTTC